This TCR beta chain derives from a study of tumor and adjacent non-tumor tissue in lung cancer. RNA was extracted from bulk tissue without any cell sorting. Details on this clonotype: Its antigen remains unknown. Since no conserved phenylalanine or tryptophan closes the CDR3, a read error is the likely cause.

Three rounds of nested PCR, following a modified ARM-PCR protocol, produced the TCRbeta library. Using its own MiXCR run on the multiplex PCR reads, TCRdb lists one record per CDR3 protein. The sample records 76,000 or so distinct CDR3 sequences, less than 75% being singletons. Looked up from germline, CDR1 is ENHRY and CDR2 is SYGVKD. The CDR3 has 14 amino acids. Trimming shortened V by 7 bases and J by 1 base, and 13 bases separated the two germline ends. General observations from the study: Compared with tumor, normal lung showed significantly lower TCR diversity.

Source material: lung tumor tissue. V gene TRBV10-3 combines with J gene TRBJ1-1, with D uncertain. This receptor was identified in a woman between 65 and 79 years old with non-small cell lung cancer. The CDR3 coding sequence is TGTGCCATCACCCGAGATGAGGGGAACACTGAAGCTTTCCCT. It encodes CAITRDEGNTEAFP.